A single count supports the clone carrying this T cell receptor beta chain. Its target is unknown. Positively selected for CCR7, the CD45RO-negative cells used as naive CD8 cells excluded terminally differentiated effector memory CD45RA+ cells. Donors were healthy HIV-negative adults without recently reported acute infections or vaccinations. Libraries were prepared by immunoSEQ multiplex PCR; TCRdb keeps only in-frame clonotypes and omits some of them. Among roughly 850,000 clones listed, 95% to 97% were seen once. Looked up from germline, CDR1 is SQVTM and CDR2 is ANQGSEA. V was trimmed by 2 bases and J by 0 bases, leaving 13 bases between them. This CDR3 is 15 amino acids long. This record comes from a study of shared clonotypes between healthy human individuals. Study-level background: Sampling drew on donors who were two women and a few men aged 18 to 49.

Points from the study as a whole: Larger richness was generally estimated for naive than memory subsets. Sequencing depth was predicted to influence how clonotypes are shared among donors.

V gene TRBV29-1 combines with J gene TRBJ1-2; TRBD1 might be the D (5 bases). This receptor was obtained from a man aged 25-45 years in good health. The specimen sequenced was naive CD8+ T cells sorted from blood. CDR3 sequence: CSVETGTIPNYGYTF. Here the CDR3 DNA reads TGCAGCGTTGAAACAGGAACGATCCCTAACTATGGCTACACCTTC.